The clone carrying this T cell receptor beta chain has at least ten counts. The target antigen is unknown. As to time point: sample taken at primary tumor resection. The donor group consisted of roughly 70 patients who had untreated, early-stage non-small cell lung cancer. Tumor, nontumor lung or frozen PBMC supplied whole RNA that was sequenced unsorted. This specimen belongs to a study of spatial heterogeneity in lung cancer. Study-level information: On average, each unique TCR and UMI combination appeared more than ten times in raw reads.

The CDR3 totals 12 residues. Trimming pared 2 bases from V and 5 bases from J, leaving 6 bases between. TCRdb called the 5' RACE reads again in MiXCR, with one record for every CDR3 protein. The sample includes 20,000 to 25,000 distinct CDR3 sequences, about 4.4% of them seen just once. Broader study findings: Alpha chains reached an estimated coverage of 5.5% to 8% of tumor T cells, and beta chains about 13%. Mutation tallies in tumors tracked expanded intratumoral alpha and beta TCR counts.

The sample was lung tumor tissue, taken at surgery. The chain has TRBV12-3 or TRBV12-4 and TRBJ2-5, with D possibly TRBD1 on 6 matching bases. The TCR was taken from a male donor with early-stage non-small cell lung cancer. Here the CDR3 reads CASSLQGETQYF. DNA for the CDR3: TGTGCCAGCAGTTTACAGGGGGAGACCCAGTACTTC.